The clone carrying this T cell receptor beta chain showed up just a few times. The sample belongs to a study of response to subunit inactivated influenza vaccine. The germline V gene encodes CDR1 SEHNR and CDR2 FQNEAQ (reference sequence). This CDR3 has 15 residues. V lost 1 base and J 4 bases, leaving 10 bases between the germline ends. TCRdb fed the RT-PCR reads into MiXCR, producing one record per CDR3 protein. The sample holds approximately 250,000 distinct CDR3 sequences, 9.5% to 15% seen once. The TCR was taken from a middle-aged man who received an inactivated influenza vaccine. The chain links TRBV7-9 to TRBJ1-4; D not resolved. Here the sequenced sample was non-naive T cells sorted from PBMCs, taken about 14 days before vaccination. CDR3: CASSLVSGINEKLFF. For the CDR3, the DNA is TGTGCCAGCAGCTTAGTCTCGGGGATTAATGAAAAACTGTTTTTT.